A selection of T cell receptor beta chains follows, all from one sample in a study of tumor and adjacent non-tumor tissue in lung cancer. Via MiXCR, TCRdb re-called the multiplex PCR reads, giving one row per CDR3 protein. The data contain some 97,000 distinct CDR3 sequences, less than 75% of them seen just once; the ten biggest clones take up approximately 19%. Sequencing used distant non-tumor lung tissue. All receptors come from a man aged 25 to 45 with non-small cell lung cancer. Each CDR3 is given with its conserved first and last residue. D genes are given only for firm matches. The size of a clone is reported for some rows only, either as once, few or many, or as a class for expanded clones.

d_call clone_size j_call v_call cdr3_nt cdr3_aa
NA many TRBJ2-1 TRBV20-1 TGCAGTGCTAGAGAAGGCGGGGGCAGTGAGCAGTTCTTC CSAREGGGSEQFF
NA many TRBJ2-3 TRBV20-1 TGCAGTGCTAAAATTCCACTTTCCACAGATACGCAGTATTTT CSAKIPLSTDTQYF
NA NA TRBJ2-7 TRBV11-2 TGTGCCAGCAGCATGGGAAAGACCTACGAGCAGTACTTC CASSMGKTYEQYF
NA NA TRBJ2-3 TRBV12-3/TRBV12-4 TGTGCCAGCAGTCCAGGGCTTTACAATCAGCCCCAGTATTTT CASSPGLYNQPQYF
TRBD1 NA TRBJ1-1 TRBV6-1 TGTGCCAGCAAAGCCCCACCGTGGCAGGGGGTCGCGAACACTGAGGCTTTCTTT CASKAPPWQGVANTEAFF
NA NA TRBJ2-5 TRBV20-1 TGCAGTGCCAGACTATCCCGGGGGGCAGATGCGGAGAGCCAGTACTTC CSARLSRGADAESQYF
NA NA TRBJ2-3 TRBV4-2 TGTGCCAGCAGCCTGGAAGTCGGAGATACGCAGTATTTT CASSLEVGDTQYF
TRBD2 few TRBJ2-2 TRBV11-3 TGTGCCAGCAGCCCCTACACTAGCGAGAACAACGGGGAGATGTTTTTT CASSPYTSENNGEMFF
NA few TRBJ2-7 TRBV20-1 TGCAGTGCTAGGGACGGTCGGGCCTACGAGCAGTACTTC CSARDGRAYEQYF
NA once TRBJ2-3 TRBV20-1 TGCAGTGCTAGTCGTGGGGCCTCTGGCACAGATACGCAGTATTTT CSASRGASGTDTQYF
NA once TRBJ2-7 TRBV29-1 TGCAGCGTTGAAGCTGATAGCTCCTACGAGCAGCACTTC CSVEADSSYEQHF
TRBD1 many TRBJ2-7 TRBV29-1 TGCAGCGTTGGTGAAACTAGGACAGGAAGCGAGCAGTACTTC CSVGETRTGSEQYF
NA NA TRBJ2-1 TRBV24-1 TGTGCCACCAGTGATTTGATACCTTACAATGAGCAGTTCTTC CATSDLIPYNEQFF
TRBD2 NA TRBJ2-3 TRBV11-2 TGTGTCAGCAGCCTCCTAGCGGGGGGGTATGTAGATACGCAGTATTTT CVSSLLAGGYVDTQYF
TRBD2 once TRBJ2-1 TRBV11-2 TGTACCAGCAGCCTTATTGCGGGAGAGAATAATGAGCAGTTCTTC CTSSLIAGENNEQFF
NA NA TRBJ2-7 TRBV6-1 TGTGCCAGTACTCAGTATGGACAGATCGCGGATGAGCAGTACTTC CASTQYGQIADEQYF
NA many TRBJ2-5 TRBV29-1 TGCAGCGTTGCGGGACAATTGAAGGAGACCCAGTACTTC CSVAGQLKETQYF
TRBD2 NA TRBJ2-7 TRBV20-1 TGCAGTGCTATCTCAGATGGGAAGAGCGGGAGTGTCTACGAGAAGTACTTC CSAISDGKSGSVYEKYF
TRBD2 many TRBJ2-7 TRBV24-1 TGTGCCACCAGTGATTCAAGCGGGGACTCCTACGAGCAGTACTTC CATSDSSGDSYEQYF
NA once TRBJ1-6 TRBV6-5 TGTGCCACTTACGAGGGGAGGTTATGGTCACCCCTCCACTTT CATYEGRLWSPLHF
TRBD2 NA TRBJ2-1 TRBV20-1 TGCAGTGCTTTAGATTCGTTGACTAGCGGGAGAGGAGAGCAGTTCTTC CSALDSLTSGRGEQFF
NA many TRBJ1-4 TRBV4-3 TGCGCCAGCAGCCCCCGGGTCATGACGCGTGCAACTAATGAAAAACTGTTTTTT CASSPRVMTRATNEKLFF